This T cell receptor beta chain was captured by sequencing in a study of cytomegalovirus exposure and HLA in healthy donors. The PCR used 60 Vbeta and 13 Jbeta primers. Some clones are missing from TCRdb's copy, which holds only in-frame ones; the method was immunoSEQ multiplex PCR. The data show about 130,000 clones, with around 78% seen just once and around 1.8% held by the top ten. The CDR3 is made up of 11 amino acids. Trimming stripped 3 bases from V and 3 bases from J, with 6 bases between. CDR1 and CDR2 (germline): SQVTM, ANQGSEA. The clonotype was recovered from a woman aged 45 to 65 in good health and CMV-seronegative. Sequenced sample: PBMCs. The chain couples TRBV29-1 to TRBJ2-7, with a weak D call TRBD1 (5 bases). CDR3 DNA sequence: TGCAGCGTTGATCAGGGCTACGAGCAGTACTTC. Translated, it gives CSVDQGYEQYF.